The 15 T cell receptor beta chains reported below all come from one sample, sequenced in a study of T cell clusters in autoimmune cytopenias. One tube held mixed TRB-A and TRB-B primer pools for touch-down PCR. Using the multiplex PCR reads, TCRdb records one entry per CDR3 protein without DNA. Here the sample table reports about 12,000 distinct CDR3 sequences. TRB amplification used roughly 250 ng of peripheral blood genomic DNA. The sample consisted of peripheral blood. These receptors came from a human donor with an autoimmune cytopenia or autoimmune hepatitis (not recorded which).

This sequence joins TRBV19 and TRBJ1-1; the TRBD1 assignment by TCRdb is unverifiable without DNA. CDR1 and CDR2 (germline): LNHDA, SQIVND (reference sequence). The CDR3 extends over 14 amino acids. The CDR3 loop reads CASSNIGGDTEAFF.

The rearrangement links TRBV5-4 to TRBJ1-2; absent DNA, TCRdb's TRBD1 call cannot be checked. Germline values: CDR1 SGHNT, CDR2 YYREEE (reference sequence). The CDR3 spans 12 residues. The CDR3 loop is CASSLDPGGYTF.

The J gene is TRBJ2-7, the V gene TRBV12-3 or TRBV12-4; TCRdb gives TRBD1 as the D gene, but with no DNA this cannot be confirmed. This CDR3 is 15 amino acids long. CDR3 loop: CASTASGGRVHEQYF.

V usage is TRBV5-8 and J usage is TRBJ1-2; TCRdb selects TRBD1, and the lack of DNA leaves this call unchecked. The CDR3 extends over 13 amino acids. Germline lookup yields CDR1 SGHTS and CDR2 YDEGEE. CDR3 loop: CASTSLGHYGYTF.

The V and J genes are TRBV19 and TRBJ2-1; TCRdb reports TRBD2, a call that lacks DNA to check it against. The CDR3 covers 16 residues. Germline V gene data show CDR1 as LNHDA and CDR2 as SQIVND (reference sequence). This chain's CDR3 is CASVPSGLAGYNEQFF.

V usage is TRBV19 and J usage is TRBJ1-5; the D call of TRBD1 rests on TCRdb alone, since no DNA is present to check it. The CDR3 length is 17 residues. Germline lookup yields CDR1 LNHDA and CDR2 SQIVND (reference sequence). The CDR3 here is CASSLVGGQGLHQPQHF.

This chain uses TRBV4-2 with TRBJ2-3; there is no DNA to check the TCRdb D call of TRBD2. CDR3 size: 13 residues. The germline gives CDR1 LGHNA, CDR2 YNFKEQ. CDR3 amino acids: CASSQDRGDTQYF.

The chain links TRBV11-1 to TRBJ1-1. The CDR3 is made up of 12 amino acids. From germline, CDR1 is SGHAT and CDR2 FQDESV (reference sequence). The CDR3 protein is CASSPTNTEAFF. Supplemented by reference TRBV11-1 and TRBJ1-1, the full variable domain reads EAEVAQSPRYKITEKSQAVAFWCDPISGHATLYWYRQILGQGPELLVQFQDESVVDDSQLPKDRFSAERLKGVDSTLKIQPAELGDSAMYLCASSPTNTEAFFGQGTRLTVV.

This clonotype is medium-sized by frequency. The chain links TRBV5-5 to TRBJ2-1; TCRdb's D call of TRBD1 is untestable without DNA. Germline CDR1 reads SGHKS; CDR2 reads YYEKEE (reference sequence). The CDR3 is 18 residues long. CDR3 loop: CASTQDRGDASSYNEQFF.

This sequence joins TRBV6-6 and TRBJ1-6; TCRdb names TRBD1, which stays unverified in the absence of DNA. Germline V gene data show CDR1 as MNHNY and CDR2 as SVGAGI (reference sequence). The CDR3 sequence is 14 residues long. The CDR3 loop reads CASSGHRPNSPLHF.

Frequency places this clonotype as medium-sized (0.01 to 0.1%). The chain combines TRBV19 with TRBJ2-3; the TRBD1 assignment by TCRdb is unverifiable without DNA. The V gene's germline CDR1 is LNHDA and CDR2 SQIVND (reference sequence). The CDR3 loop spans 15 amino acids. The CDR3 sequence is CASWGQGIPADTQYF.

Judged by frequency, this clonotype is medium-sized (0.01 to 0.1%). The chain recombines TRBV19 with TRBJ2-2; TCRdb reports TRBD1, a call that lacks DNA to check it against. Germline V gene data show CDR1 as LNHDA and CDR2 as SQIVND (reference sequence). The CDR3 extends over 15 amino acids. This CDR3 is CASSPPGPRTGELFF.

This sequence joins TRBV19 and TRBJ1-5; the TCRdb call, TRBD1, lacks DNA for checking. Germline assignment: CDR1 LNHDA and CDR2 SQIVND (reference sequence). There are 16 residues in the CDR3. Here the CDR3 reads CASSKMAGQSNQPQHF.

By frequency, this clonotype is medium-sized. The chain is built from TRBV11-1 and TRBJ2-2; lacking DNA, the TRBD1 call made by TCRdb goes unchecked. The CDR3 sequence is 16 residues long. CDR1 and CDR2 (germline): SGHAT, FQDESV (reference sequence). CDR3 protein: CASSLAGTTNTGELFF. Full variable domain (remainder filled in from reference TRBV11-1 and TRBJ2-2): EAEVAQSPRYKITEKSQAVAFWCDPISGHATLYWYRQILGQGPELLVQFQDESVVDDSQLPKDRFSAERLKGVDSTLKIQPAELGDSAMYLCASSLAGTTNTGELFFGEGSRLTVL.

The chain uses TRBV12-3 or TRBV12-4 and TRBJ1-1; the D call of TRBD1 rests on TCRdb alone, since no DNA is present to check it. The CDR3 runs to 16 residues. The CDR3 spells CASSLPFGTDNTEAFF.